One T cell receptor (beta chain) is described in this entry. The data originate from a study of T cells in localized non-small cell lung cancer. Some clones are missing from TCRdb's copy, which holds only in-frame ones; the method was immunoSEQ multiplex PCR. The data contain approximately 22,000 clones, approximately 90% of them seen just once; the ten biggest clones take up 6% to 8.5%. Germline V gene lookup returns CDR1 MDHEN and CDR2 SYDVKM. Trimming cost V 7 bases and J 4 bases; bases outside gene matches: 9. CDR3 length: 14 amino acids. The material was peripheral blood, obtained before any cancer treatment. The clonotype was recovered from a male donor aged 60 or over with stage I squamous cell lung carcinoma. This chain joins TRBV28 and TRBJ1-2; TRBD1 matches at 7 bases. CDR3 nucleotides: TGTGCCAGCACGGTTCAGGGGGGGACCTATGGCTACACCTTC. Amino acids: CASTVQGGTYGYTF.